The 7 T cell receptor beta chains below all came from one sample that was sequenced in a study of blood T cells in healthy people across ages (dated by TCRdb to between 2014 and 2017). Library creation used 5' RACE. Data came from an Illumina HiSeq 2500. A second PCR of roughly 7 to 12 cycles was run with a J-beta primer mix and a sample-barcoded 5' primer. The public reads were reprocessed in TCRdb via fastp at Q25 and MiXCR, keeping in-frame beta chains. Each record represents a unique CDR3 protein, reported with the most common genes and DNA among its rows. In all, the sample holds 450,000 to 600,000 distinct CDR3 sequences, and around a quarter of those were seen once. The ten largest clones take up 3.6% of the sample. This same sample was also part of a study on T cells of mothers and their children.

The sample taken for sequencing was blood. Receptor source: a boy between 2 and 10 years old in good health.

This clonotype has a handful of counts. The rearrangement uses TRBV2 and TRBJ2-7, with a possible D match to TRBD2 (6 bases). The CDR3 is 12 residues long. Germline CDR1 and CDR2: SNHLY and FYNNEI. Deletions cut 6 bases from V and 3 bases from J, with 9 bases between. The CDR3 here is CASRGGSYEQYF. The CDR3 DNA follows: TGTGCCAGCAGGGGGGGTAGCTACGAGCAGTACTTC. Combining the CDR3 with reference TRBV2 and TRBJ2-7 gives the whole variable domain EPEVTQTPSHQVTQMGQEVILRCVPISNHLYFYWYRQILGQKVEFLVSFYNNEISEKSEIFDDQFSVERPDGSNFTLKIRSTKLEDSAMYFCASRGGSYEQYFGPGTRLTVT.

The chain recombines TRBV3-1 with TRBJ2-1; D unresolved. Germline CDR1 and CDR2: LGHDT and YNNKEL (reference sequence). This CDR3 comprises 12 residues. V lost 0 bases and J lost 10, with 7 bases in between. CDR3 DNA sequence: TGTGCCAGCAGCCAAGATATTCGCGAGCAGTTCTTC. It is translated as CASSQDIREQFF.

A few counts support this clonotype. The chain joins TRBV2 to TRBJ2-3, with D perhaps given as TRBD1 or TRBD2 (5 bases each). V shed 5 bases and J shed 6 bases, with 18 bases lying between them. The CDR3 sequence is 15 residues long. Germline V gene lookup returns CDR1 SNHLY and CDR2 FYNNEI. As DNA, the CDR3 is TGTGCCAGCAGTTCCGGGACCGTGGGTTTGGATACGCAGTATTTT. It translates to CASSSGTVGLDTQYF.

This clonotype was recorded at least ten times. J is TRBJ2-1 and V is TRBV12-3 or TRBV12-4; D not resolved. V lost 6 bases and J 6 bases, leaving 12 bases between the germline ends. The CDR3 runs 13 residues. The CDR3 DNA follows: TGTGCCAGCAGACCGGACGTTGCCAATGAGCAGTTCTTC. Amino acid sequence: CASRPDVANEQFF.

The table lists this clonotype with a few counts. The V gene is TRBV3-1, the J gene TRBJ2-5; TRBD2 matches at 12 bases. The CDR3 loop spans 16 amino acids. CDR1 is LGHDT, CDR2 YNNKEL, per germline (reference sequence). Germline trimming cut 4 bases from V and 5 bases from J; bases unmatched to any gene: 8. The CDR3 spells CASSRTSGAKGETQYF. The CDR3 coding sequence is TGTGCCAGCAGCCGGACTAGCGGGGCCAAAGGGGAGACCCAGTACTTC.

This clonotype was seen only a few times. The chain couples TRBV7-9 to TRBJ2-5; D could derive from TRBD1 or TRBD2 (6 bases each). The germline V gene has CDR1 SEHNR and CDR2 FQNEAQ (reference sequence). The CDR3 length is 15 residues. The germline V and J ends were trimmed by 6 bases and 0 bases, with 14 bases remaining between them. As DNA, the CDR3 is TGTGCCAGCAGGCGGGACACACAGTACCAAGAGACCCAGTACTTC. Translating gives CASRRDTQYQETQYF.

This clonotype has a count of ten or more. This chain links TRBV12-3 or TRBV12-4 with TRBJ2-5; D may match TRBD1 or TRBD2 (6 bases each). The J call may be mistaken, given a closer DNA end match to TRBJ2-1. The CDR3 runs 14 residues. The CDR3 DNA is TGTGCCAGCAGTTTAGCGGGGGGCGGTAATGAGCAGTTCTTC. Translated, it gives CASSLAGGGNEQFF.